One and the same sample provided the 31 T cell receptor beta chains below, sequenced in a study of blood T cell repertoires in COVID-19. Generated by immunoSEQ multiplex PCR, the TCRdb table keeps only in-frame clones and is missing some. This sample has 190,000 or so clones, with 85% found just once. The sample was PBMCs or T cells enriched from blood (not recorded which). The receptors stem from a man aged 35 to 55 who had recovered from COVID-19.

V and J are TRBV20-1 and TRBJ1-5, with D perhaps TRBD1 (6 bases). Trimming took 3 bases from V and 0 from J, leaving 15 bases between them. CDR1 and CDR2 from the germline V gene are DFQATT and SNEGSKA (reference sequence). The CDR3 consists of 16 residues. Here the CDR3 reads CSASFLRQDSNQPQHF. CDR3 in DNA: TGCAGTGCTAGTTTCCTACGACAGGATAGCAATCAGCCCCAGCATTTT.

The chain has TRBV11-2 and TRBJ2-6; TRBD1 agrees at 8 bases. The germline CDR1 and CDR2 sequences are SGHAT and FQNNGV. V was clipped by 5 bases and J by 7 bases; unmatched bases: 13. The CDR3 spans 17 residues. The CDR3 DNA reads as TGTGCCAGCAGCGCCCTGACAGGGGCTCTGGGAGCCAACGTCCTGACTTTC. Translation gives CASSALTGALGANVLTF.

V is TRBV27 and J is TRBJ1-2; D possibly corresponds to TRBD1 (5 bases). Germline-derived CDR1 and CDR2 are MNHEY and SMNVEV (reference sequence). V shed 4 bases and J shed 5 bases, with 8 bases lying between them. The CDR3 consists of 12 residues. The CDR3 DNA reads as TGTGCCAGCAGTTCTTCAGGGTATGGCTACACCTTC. Amino acid sequence: CASSSSGYGYTF.

This clone was recorded once. The genes are TRBV27 and TRBJ2-2; 9 bases line up with TRBD2. The length of the CDR3 is 16 residues. Unmatched junction bases numbered 13, after V lost 10 bases and J lost 4 bases. Germline CDR1 and CDR2: MNHEY and SMNVEV (reference sequence). The CDR3 loop reads CATAIGTSLGTGELFF. The CDR3, as DNA: TGTGCCACCGCTATCGGGACTAGCCTCGGCACCGGGGAGCTGTTTTTT.

V gene TRBV13 combines with J gene TRBJ2-5; 14 positions agree with TRBD2. CDR1 and CDR2 from the germline V gene are PRHDT and FYEKMQ (reference sequence). V lost 5 bases to trimming and J lost 7 bases; unmatched junction nucleotides: 9. The CDR3 covers 16 residues. CDR3 in amino acids: CASSDRLAGGPGTQYF. The CDR3, as DNA: TGTGCCAGCAGCGACCGACTAGCGGGAGGGCCCGGGACCCAGTACTTC.

CDR3 DNA: TGCGCCAGCAGTGAACAGGGGACGGGCGAAGCTTTCTTT. Translating gives CASSEQGTGEAFF. The chain combines TRBV10-2 with TRBJ1-1; the match to TRBD1 covers 7 bases. V trimming: 3 bases; J trimming: 8 bases; junction bases outside the gene matches: 6. This CDR3 is 13 amino acids long. CDR1 is WSHSY and CDR2 is SAAADI in the germline V gene.

The rearrangement joins TRBV25-1 to TRBJ2-2; TRBD2 matches at 10 bases. There are 17 residues in the CDR3. J gave up 4 bases and V 1 base, and 6 bases lay outside the gene matches. In germline, CDR1 is MGHDK, CDR2 SYGVNS. The CDR3 DNA reads as TGTGCCAGCAGTGAATTGGGGAGCGGGAGGGCCACCGGGGAGCTGTTTTTT. The encoded protein is CASSELGSGRATGELFF.

This chain uses TRBV19 with TRBJ2-1, with 7 nucleotides matching TRBD2. The CDR3 length is 16 residues. Germline V gives CDR1 LNHDA, CDR2 SQIVND (reference sequence). Germline trimming cut 5 bases from V and 3 bases from J; bases unmatched to any gene: 10. The CDR3 loop is CASSLLAHENYNEQFF. In DNA form, the CDR3 reads TGTGCCAGTAGTTTACTAGCGCACGAGAACTACAATGAGCAGTTCTTC.

The genes are TRBV9 and TRBJ1-2, with 8 bases identical to TRBD1. Trimming at V came to 4 bases and at J to 3 bases, leaving 8 bases not matched to a gene. The germline CDR1 and CDR2 sequences are SGDLS and YYNGEE. This CDR3 has 15 residues. The CDR3 here is CASSPRTGTHYGYTF. Written as DNA, the CDR3 is TGTGCCAGCAGCCCCAGGACAGGGACTCACTATGGCTACACCTTC.

This clone was picked up one time. The V gene is TRBV9, the J gene TRBJ2-7; 7 nucleotides match TRBD2. CDR1 and CDR2 from the germline V gene are SGDLS and YYNGEE. V lost 0 bases to trimming and J lost 5 bases; unmatched junction nucleotides: 8. The CDR3 length is 15 residues. CDR3 amino acids: CASSVAGGEVDEQYF. The CDR3 nucleotides are TGTGCCAGCAGCGTAGCTGGGGGGGAGGTCGACGAGCAGTACTTC.

This clone was found a few times. V usage is TRBV7-2 and J usage is TRBJ1-1; D is possibly TRBD1 (6 bases). Trimming shortened V by 3 bases and J by 2 bases, and 10 bases separated the two germline ends. CDR3 length: 14 residues. Per germline, CDR1 SGHTA and CDR2 FQGNSA. The CDR3: CASSFRGGNTEAFF. The CDR3 nucleotides are TGTGCCAGCAGCTTTAGGGGGGGTAACACTGAAGCTTTCTTT.

This clone came up once. The rearrangement joins TRBV7-2 to TRBJ2-1; 8 positions agree with TRBD1. J lost 6 bases, V lost 1 base, and 5 bases had no gene match. The germline CDR1 and CDR2 sequences are SGHTA and FQGNSA. This CDR3 region has 15 residues. CDR3 residues: CASSLGQGAGNEQFF. DNA for the CDR3: TGTGCCAGCAGCTTAGGCCAGGGGGCCGGCAATGAGCAGTTCTTC.

The V and J genes are TRBV4-2 and TRBJ2-7; 11 positions match TRBD2. Germline-derived CDR1 and CDR2 are LGHNA and YNFKEQ. The CDR3 is 15 residues long. Germline trimming cut 4 bases from V and 7 bases from J; bases unmatched to any gene: 9. CDR3 in amino acids: CASSPSTSGIWEQYF. CDR3 nucleotide sequence: TGTGCCAGCAGCCCGTCGACTAGCGGGATATGGGAGCAGTACTTC.

V gene TRBV6-5 combines with J gene TRBJ2-3; weak D call: TRBD2 (6 bases). The CDR3 covers 15 residues. V lost 11 bases, J lost 1 base, and 19 bases lay in between. Germline assignment: CDR1 MNHEY and CDR2 SVGAGI. In DNA, the CDR3 is TGTGCCGCTCCCTACGGGAGAACTGGCACAGATACGCAGTATTTT. Its translation is CAAPYGRTGTDTQYF.

A note on this clone: A much more abundant neighbour one base away suggests this may be a read error. The chain carries TRBV5-4 and TRBJ1-3, with 7 bases fitting TRBD1. V gave up 4 bases and J gave up 0 bases; unmatched junction bases: 4. The germline CDR1 and CDR2 sequences are SGHNT and YYREEE (reference sequence). The CDR3 extends over 15 amino acids. DNA for the CDR3: TGTGCCAGCAGCCCCGGGACAGACTCTGGAAACACCATATATTTT. This sequence encodes CASSPGTDSGNTIYF.

The rearrangement uses TRBV9 and TRBJ2-1; 10 positions match TRBD1. Looked up from germline, CDR1 is SGDLS and CDR2 is YYNGEE. V lost 1 base to trimming and J lost 7 bases; unmatched junction nucleotides: 2. The CDR3 spans 14 residues. The CDR3 nucleotides read TGTGCCAGCAGCGTACGACAGGGGGCAAATGAGCAGTTCTTC. The encoded protein is CASSVRQGANEQFF.

This clone has a single count. The chain combines TRBV5-1 with TRBJ1-2; 7 positions match TRBD1. The V and J ends lost 0 bases and 7 bases, in that order; junction bases with no gene match: 3. The CDR3 loop spans 13 amino acids. From germline, CDR1 is SGHRS and CDR2 YFSETQ. The CDR3 nucleotides read TGCGCCAGCAGCTTGGAGGGGGCGGGTGGCTACACCTTC. Translation gives CASSLEGAGGYTF.

The chain has TRBV5-1 and TRBJ2-1; the match to TRBD2 covers 12 bases. The trim removed 0 bases at V and 8 bases at J, leaving 6 bases unmatched. CDR3 size: 16 residues. CDR1 is SGHRS and CDR2 is YFSETQ in the germline V gene. CDR3 in DNA: TGCGCCAGCAGCTTGGGACTAGCGGGAGTTGAGGATGAGCAGTTCTTC. Translated: CASSLGLAGVEDEQFF.

The chain recombines TRBV4-3 with TRBJ2-1, with 7 bases aligning to TRBD2. J gave up 6 bases and V 1 base, and 9 bases lay outside the gene matches. Germline CDR1 reads LGHNA; CDR2 reads YSLEER. The CDR3 has 16 residues. This chain's CDR3 is CASSQVGLADLNEQFF. CDR3 nucleotides: TGCGCCAGCAGCCAAGTTGGCCTAGCGGACCTCAATGAGCAGTTCTTC.

This chain links TRBV7-9 with TRBJ1-3; 8 nucleotides agree with TRBD1. The germline V gene has CDR1 SEHNR and CDR2 FQNEAQ (reference sequence). This CDR3 has 14 amino acids. V dropped 5 bases and J dropped 8; count of bases not matched to a gene: 8. CDR3 bases: TGTGCCAGCAGCCCCCCGGACAGGGCGGACACCATATATTTT. Protein sequence: CASSPPDRADTIYF.

V gene TRBV6-1 combines with J gene TRBJ1-2, with 7 bases lining up with TRBD1. The CDR3 totals 16 residues. Germline trimming cut 2 bases from V and 3 bases from J; bases unmatched to any gene: 9. Per the germline V gene, CDR1 is MNHNS and CDR2 is SASEGT. CDR3 sequence: CASSELWGQPYYGYTF. CDR3 DNA: TGTGCCAGCAGTGAACTTTGGGGACAGCCCTACTATGGCTACACCTTC.

The genes are TRBV6-5 and TRBJ2-1, with 15 nucleotides matching TRBD2. Germline assignment: CDR1 MNHEY and CDR2 SVGAGI. CDR3 length equals 16 residues. The ends lost 2 bases at V and 9 bases at J; junction bases unmatched: 5. The CDR3 sequence is CASSYAGLAGGGEQFF. DNA of the CDR3: TGTGCCAGCAGTTACGCCGGACTAGCGGGAGGGGGTGAGCAGTTCTTC.

The chain joins TRBV7-9 to TRBJ2-1; 10 nucleotides line up with TRBD2. Per germline, CDR1 SEHNR and CDR2 FQNEAQ (reference sequence). This CDR3 is built from 15 residues. The ends lost 2 bases at V and 5 bases at J; junction bases unmatched: 3. CDR3 in DNA: TGTGCCAGCAGCTTACTAGCGGGAGTGCACAATGAGCAGTTCTTC. The encoded protein is CASSLLAGVHNEQFF.

The chain recombines TRBV18 with TRBJ2-1; 10 positions agree with TRBD2. The germline V gene has CDR1 KGHSH and CDR2 LQKENI. The CDR3 length is 17 residues. V lost 3 bases to trimming and J lost 8 bases; unmatched junction nucleotides: 13. This chain's CDR3 is CASSPPSGRVGGHEQFF. DNA for the CDR3: TGTGCCAGCTCACCCCCTAGCGGGAGAGTCGGAGGACATGAGCAGTTCTTC.

The chain has TRBV5-5 and TRBJ2-7; 9 bases line up with TRBD2. The CDR3 runs 15 residues. J lost 2 bases, V lost 4 bases, and 7 bases had no gene match. Looked up from germline, CDR1 is SGHKS and CDR2 is YYEKEE (reference sequence). CDR3: CASSPAGGATYEQYF. The DNA for the CDR3 is TGTGCCAGCAGCCCGGCGGGAGGGGCCACCTACGAGCAGTACTTC.

The chain links TRBV28 to TRBJ2-7; 8 bases agree with TRBD1. The trim removed 4 bases at V and 2 bases at J, leaving 7 bases unmatched. This CDR3 comprises 15 residues. Germline CDR1 is MDHEN and CDR2 is SYDVKM. The CDR3 nucleotides read TGTGCCAGCAGTTCGCCAGGGGGCCAAGCCTACGAGCAGTACTTC. Protein product: CASSSPGGQAYEQYF.

Turning to this clone: The junction differs from germline at one of its ends, possibly a read error. The CDR3 region has the DNA TGTGCTAGCAGCCCGGGACTAGCGGGATCCGGCACCGGGGAGCTGTTTTTT. Translating gives CASSPGLAGSGTGELFF. This sequence joins TRBV7-7 and TRBJ2-2; 13 bases are shared with TRBD2. The germline V gene encodes CDR1 SSHAT and CDR2 FNYEAQ (reference sequence). The CDR3 has 17 residues. The variable domain in full, with the rest retrieved from reference TRBV7-7 and TRBJ2-2, is GAGVSQSPRYKVTKRGQDVTLRCDPISSHATLYWYQQALGQGPEFLTYFNYEAQPDKSGLPSDRFSAERPEGSISTLTIQRTEQRDSAMYRCASSPGLAGSGTGELFFGEGSRLTVL.

The chain combines TRBV6-4 with TRBJ2-2, with 7 bases identical to TRBD1. V shed 4 bases and J 8 bases; nucleotides not matched to a gene: 7. The CDR3 totals 14 residues. From germline, CDR1 is MRHNA and CDR2 SNTAGT. The CDR3 nucleotides are TGTGCCAGCAGTGCGACCGCGGACAGGGGGGAGCTGTTTTTT. It is translated as CASSATADRGELFF.

CDR3 region: CASSRLAGWGETQYF. In DNA, the CDR3 is TGTGCCAGCAGCCGGCTAGCGGGATGGGGGGAGACCCAGTACTTC. The V and J genes are TRBV7-6 and TRBJ2-5; 9 bases map to TRBD2. The germline gives CDR1 SGHVS, CDR2 FNYEAQ. The trim removed 5 bases at V and 5 bases at J, leaving 9 bases unmatched. CDR3 length: 15 amino acids.

This chain links TRBV3-1 (or the pseudogene TRBV3-2) with TRBJ1-4; D call uncertain. Germline assignment: CDR1 LGHDT and CDR2 YNNKEL (reference sequence). The CDR3 loop spans 18 amino acids. Trimming cost V 4 bases and J 1 base, with 19 bases left between them. The CDR3 loop is CASSPGGATILTNEKLFF. Written as DNA, the CDR3 is TGTGCCAGCAGCCCCGGAGGCGCGACGATTTTAACTAATGAAAAACTGTTTTTT.

The V call is TRBV18, the J call TRBJ1-1; D call uncertain. Per the germline V gene, CDR1 is KGHSH and CDR2 is LQKENI. V shed 5 bases and J shed 0 bases, with 7 bases lying between them. This CDR3 region has 13 residues. This CDR3 reads CASSRSMNTEAFF. The CDR3 nucleotides read TGTGCCAGCTCAAGGAGTATGAACACTGAAGCTTTCTTT.